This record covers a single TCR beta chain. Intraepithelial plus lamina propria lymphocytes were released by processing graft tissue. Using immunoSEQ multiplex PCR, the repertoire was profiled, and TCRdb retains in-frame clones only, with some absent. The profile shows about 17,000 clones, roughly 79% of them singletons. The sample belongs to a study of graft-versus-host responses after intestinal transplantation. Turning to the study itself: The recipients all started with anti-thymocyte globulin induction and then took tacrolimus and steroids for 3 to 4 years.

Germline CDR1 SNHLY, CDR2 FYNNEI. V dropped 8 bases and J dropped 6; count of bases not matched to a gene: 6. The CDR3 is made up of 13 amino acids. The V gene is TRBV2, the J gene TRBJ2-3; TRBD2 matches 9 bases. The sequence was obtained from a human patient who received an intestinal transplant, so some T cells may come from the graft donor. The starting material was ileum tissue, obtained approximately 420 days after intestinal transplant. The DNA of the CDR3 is TGTGCCAGCTGGGCGGGGGGGTACGATACGCAGTATTTT. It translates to CASWAGGYDTQYF.